The sequence of this TCR beta chain was determined in a study of T cell repertoires in cytomegalovirus infection. Study overall: Epitope selection comprised recently identified HLA-C-restricted CMV epitopes and well-studied HLA-B-restricted CMV epitopes. An indication of both CMV infection and matching HLA type came from public TCR beta signatures. Study findings and constraints: The ex vivo response showed dominance by HLA-C-restricted CMV-specific TCR beta clonotypes. Cumulated frequencies of public TCR beta families served to identify carriers of CMV plus the relevant HLA.

This clonotype has a handful of counts. Its antigen is currently unknown. The CDR3 runs to 14 residues. Trimming at V came to 7 bases and at J to 0 bases, leaving 6 bases not matched to a gene. TCRdb re-called the reads through MiXCR, storing one row per CDR3 protein. This repertoire shows 650,000 to 850,000 distinct CDR3 sequences, roughly 29% found once; its top ten account for around 13%. V usage is TRBV12-3 or TRBV12-4 and J usage is TRBJ2-7; 7 nucleotides match TRBD1. The TCR comes from a human donor in good health (CMV status not recorded). Some clones in this sample may be carry-over from other donors' samples. The material was cultured CD8+ T cells from PBMCs, obtained from culture after CMV antigen stimulation. The CDR3 loop is CASTAGTASYEQYF. Written as DNA, the CDR3 is TGTGCCAGCACTGCCGGGACAGCCTCCTACGAGCAGTACTTC.